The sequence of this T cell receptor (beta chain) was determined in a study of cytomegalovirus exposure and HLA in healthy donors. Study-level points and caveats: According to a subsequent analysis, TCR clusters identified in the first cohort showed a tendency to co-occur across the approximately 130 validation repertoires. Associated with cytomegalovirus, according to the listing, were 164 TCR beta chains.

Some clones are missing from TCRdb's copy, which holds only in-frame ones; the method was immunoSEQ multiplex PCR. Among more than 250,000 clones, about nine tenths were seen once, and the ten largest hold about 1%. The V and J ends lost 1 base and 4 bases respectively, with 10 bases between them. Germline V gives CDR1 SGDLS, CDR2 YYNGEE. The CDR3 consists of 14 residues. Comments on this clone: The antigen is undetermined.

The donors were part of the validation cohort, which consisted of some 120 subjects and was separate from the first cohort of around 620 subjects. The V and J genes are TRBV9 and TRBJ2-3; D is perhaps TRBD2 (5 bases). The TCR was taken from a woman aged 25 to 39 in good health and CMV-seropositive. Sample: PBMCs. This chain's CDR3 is CASSVTGRADTQYF. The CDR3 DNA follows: TGTGCCAGCAGCGTAACCGGGCGGGCAGATACGCAGTATTTT. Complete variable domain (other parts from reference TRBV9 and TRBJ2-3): DSGVTQTPKHLITATGQRVTLRCSPRSGDLSVYWYQQSLDQGLQFLIQYYNGEERAKGNILERFSAQQFPDLHSELNLSSLELGDSALYFCASSVTGRADTQYFGPGTRLTVL.